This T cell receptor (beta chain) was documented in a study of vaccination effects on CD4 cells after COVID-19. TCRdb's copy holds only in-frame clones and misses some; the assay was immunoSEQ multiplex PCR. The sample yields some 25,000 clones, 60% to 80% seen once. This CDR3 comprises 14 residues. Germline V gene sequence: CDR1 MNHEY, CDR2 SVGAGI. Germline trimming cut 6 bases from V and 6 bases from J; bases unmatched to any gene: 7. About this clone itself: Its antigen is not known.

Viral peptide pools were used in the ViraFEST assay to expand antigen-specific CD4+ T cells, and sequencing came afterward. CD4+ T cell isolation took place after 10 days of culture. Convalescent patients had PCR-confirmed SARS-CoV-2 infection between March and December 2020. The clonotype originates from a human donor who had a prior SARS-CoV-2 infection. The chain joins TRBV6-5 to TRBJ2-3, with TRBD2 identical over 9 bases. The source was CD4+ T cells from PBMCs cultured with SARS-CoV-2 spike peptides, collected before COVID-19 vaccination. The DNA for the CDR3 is TGTGCCAGCAGAACCGGGACTAGCATGGATACGCAGTATTTT. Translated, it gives CASRTGTSMDTQYF.